The clone carrying this TCR beta chain was counted ten times or more. Unique molecular identifiers were used to barcode this TCRbeta library. From the PCR reads, TCRdb called clonotypes with MiXCR, one entry per CDR3 protein. Of about 300,000 distinct CDR3 sequences listed, about a tenth are singletons. This sample is part of a study of T-cell reconstitution after alpha-beta-depleted transplantation in children. CDR1 and CDR2 from the germline V gene are SQVTM and ANQGSEA. The trim removed 5 bases at V and 3 bases at J, leaving 2 bases unmatched. This CDR3 is 13 amino acids long. This TCR came from a boy younger than two with acute myeloid leukemia, due to receive a stem cell transplant. V and J are TRBV29-1 and TRBJ1-5; 9 bases fit TRBD1. The source was PBMCs, collected before TCRalphabeta/CD19-depleted stem cell transplant. CDR3 sequence reads: CSVRTGDNQPQHF. CDR3 DNA sequence: TGCAGCGTTCGGACAGGGGACAATCAGCCCCAGCATTTT.